This entry describes one TCR beta chain. Its antigen is currently unknown. The junction does not match germline at one end; this may be a read error. The repertoire was sequenced with immunoSEQ multiplex PCR; TCRdb's copy has only in-frame clones and lacks some. The sample lists 550,000 to 600,000 clones, around 81% occurring once. The record originates from a study of shared clonotypes between healthy human individuals. Points from the study as a whole: Researchers sampled blood only, noting tissue repertoires likely differ.

Germline CDR1 is MDHEN and CDR2 is SYDVKM. CDR3 length: 11 residues. The sequencing sample was made of PBMCs. The source is a woman between 40 and 50 years old in good health. Some clones in this sample may be carry-over from other donors' samples. The chain carries TRBV28 and TRBJ2-7, with D unclear. CDR3 in DNA: TGTGCCAGCAGTTTTGCCGAGGCTTCGCACTTC. Amino acids: CASSFAEASHF.